This T cell receptor (beta chain) was obtained from a study of blood T cell repertoires in COVID-19. The wider study: Sites in the United States, Italy and Spain provided acute and convalescent COVID-19 samples. Sample material is recorded as cDNA or gDNA derived from T cells, B-cell-depleted T cells, or PBMCs.

In the original workflow: Reference gene primer amplification in the assay estimated nucleated cell counts. Clones were sequenced by immunoSEQ multiplex PCR, and TCRdb holds only the in-frame ones, with some missing. V and J calls and clone size are as listed in that table; D and trimming were resolved from the DNA. Of about 130,000 clones in the sample, 88% were seen once. Germline V gene data show CDR1 as SGHRS and CDR2 as YFSETQ. The CDR3 is made up of 14 amino acids. Trimming removed 0 bases from V and 0 bases from J, with 6 bases in between. The receptor was derived from a woman of 80 years or more with acute or convalescent COVID-19. The sequencing input was peripheral blood. The J gene is TRBJ2-5, the V gene TRBV5-1; D is unclear. The CDR3 DNA reads TGCGCCAGCAGCTTGGGGCCAAACCAAGAGACCCAGTACTTC. It codes for CASSLGPNQETQYF.